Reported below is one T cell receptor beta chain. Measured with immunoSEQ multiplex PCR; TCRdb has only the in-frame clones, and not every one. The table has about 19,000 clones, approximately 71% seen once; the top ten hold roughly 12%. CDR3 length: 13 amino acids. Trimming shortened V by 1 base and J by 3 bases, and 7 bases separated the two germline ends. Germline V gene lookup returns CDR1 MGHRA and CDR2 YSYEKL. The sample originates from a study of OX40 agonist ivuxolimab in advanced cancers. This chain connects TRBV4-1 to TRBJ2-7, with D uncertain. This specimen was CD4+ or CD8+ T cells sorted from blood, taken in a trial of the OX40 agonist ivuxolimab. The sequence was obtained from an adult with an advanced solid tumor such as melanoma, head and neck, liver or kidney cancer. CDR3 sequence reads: CASSQGTGYEQYF. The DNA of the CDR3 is TGCGCCAGCAGCCAAGGGACGGGCTACGAGCAGTACTTC.